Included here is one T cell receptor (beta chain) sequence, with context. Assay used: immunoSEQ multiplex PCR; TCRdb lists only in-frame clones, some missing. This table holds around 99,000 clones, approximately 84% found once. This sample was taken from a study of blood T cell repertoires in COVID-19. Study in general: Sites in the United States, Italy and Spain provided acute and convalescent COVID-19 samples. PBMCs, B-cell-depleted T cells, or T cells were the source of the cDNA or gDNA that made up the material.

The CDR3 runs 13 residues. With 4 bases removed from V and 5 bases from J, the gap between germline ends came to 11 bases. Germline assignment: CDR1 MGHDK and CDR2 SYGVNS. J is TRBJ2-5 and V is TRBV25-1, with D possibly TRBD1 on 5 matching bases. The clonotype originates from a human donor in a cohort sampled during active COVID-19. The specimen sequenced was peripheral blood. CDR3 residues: CASSGWTTETQYF. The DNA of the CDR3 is TGTGCCAGCAGTGGCTGGACAACGGAGACCCAGTACTTC.